The rows below give T cell receptor beta chains drawn from one sample of a study of OX40 agonist ivuxolimab in advanced cancers. The method was immunoSEQ multiplex PCR; TCRdb's version includes in-frame clones alone and lacks a portion of them. This table holds 50,000 to 60,000 clones, about 86% found once. This material consisted of CD4+ or CD8+ T cells sorted from blood, taken in a trial of the OX40 agonist ivuxolimab. The receptors were gathered from an adult with an advanced solid tumor such as melanoma, head and neck, liver or kidney cancer. CDR3s include the opening cysteine and the closing phenylalanine or tryptophan. A D gene is named only where the DNA matches it firmly. Clone size, where shown, is once, few, many, or a class for clones that have expanded.

J gene,CDR3 length,V gene,D gene,clone size,CDR3 protein,CDR3 DNA
TRBJ1-2,15,TRBV14,TRBD1,.,CASSPRDSWNYGYTF,TGTGCCAGCAGCCCCCGGGACAGCTGGAACTATGGCTACACCTTC
TRBJ2-7,12,TRBV7-2,.,.,CASSSSYHEQYF,TGTGCCAGCAGCTCATCATATCACGAGCAGTACTTC
TRBJ2-3,14,TRBV5-1,.,.,CASSLAGGRDTQYF,TGCGCCAGCAGCTTGGCCGGGGGTCGGGATACGCAGTATTTT
TRBJ2-2,17,TRBV7-3,.,.,CASSSKPGHRNTGELFF,TGTGCCAGCAGCTCAAAACCGGGACACCGGAACACCGGGGAGCTGTTTTTT
TRBJ2-7,16,TRBV2,TRBD2,once,CASSDDSGRASYEQYF,TGTGCCAGCAGTGACGATAGCGGGCGCGCATCCTACGAGCAGTACTTC
TRBJ2-1,16,TRBV6-5,TRBD2,.,CASSSLGSGRANEQFF,TGTGCCAGCAGTTCGCTGGGTAGCGGGAGAGCGAATGAGCAGTTCTTC
TRBJ2-3,16,TRBV7-6,.,.,CASSKGAGWSGDTQYF,TGTGCCAGCAGCAAGGGGGCGGGATGGTCGGGCGATACGCAGTATTTT
TRBJ2-6,13,TRBV7-9,.,.,CASRPAGANVLTF,TGTGCCAGCCGCCCTGCTGGGGCCAACGTCCTGACTTTC
TRBJ2-1,15,TRBV28,.,.,CASSLWGRAANEQFF,TGTGCCAGCAGTTTATGGGGCCGGGCGGCGAATGAGCAGTTCTTC
TRBJ1-3,19,TRBV4-1,.,.,CASSQGRRMALSSGNTIYF,TGCGCCAGCAGCCAAGGCCGGAGAATGGCGCTATCCTCTGGAAACACCATATATTTT
TRBJ1-1,14,TRBV18,.,.,CASSLQGEGTEAFF,TGTGCCAGCTCACTACAGGGAGAGGGGACTGAAGCTTTCTTT
TRBJ2-1,13,TRBV6-5,.,.,CASSYSTGYEQFF,TGTGCCAGCAGTTATTCCACAGGGTATGAGCAGTTCTTC
TRBJ2-1,14,TRBV19,TRBD1,once,CASSSWDRVGEQFF,TGTGCCAGTAGTAGTTGGGACAGGGTTGGTGAGCAGTTCTTC
TRBJ2-7,11,TRBV29-1,.,.,CSVASSNEQYF,TGCAGCGTTGCTTCCAGTAACGAGCAGTACTTC
TRBJ1-5,13,TRBV6-5,.,.,CASSVGINQPQHF,TGTGCCAGTTCGGTGGGGATCAATCAGCCCCAGCATTTT
TRBJ2-7,14,TRBV6-6,TRBD1,.,CASSYGTGDHEQYF,TGTGCCAGCAGTTACGGGACAGGGGACCACGAGCAGTACTTC
TRBJ1-5,14,TRBV28,.,.,CASSSTAVNPSSHF,TGTGCCAGCAGTTCCACAGCTGTCAATCCCTCATCTCATTTT
TRBJ2-3,16,TRBV7-8,.,.,CASSTRGRASTDTQYF,TGTGCCAGCAGCACCCGAGGGAGAGCTAGCACAGATACGCAGTATTTT
TRBJ2-7,11,TRBV27,.,.,CASSSPYEQYF,TGTGCCAGCAGTTCTCCCTACGAGCAGTACTTC
TRBJ2-3,15,TRBV7-9,TRBD1,.,CASSLRTGSTDTQYF,TGTGCCAGCAGCTTGAGGACAGGGAGCACAGATACGCAGTATTTT
TRBJ2-1,14,TRBV6-6,TRBD1,.,CASRTGTGVNEQFF,TGTGCCAGCAGAACCGGGACAGGGGTTAATGAGCAGTTCTTC
TRBJ2-2,15,TRBV28,.,.,CASSLLSTNTGELFF,TGTGCCAGCAGTTTATTGAGCACGAACACCGGGGAGCTGTTTTTT
TRBJ2-1,11,TRBV20-1,.,.,CSARDSWEQFF,TGCAGTGCTAGAGATTCGTGGGAGCAGTTCTTC
TRBJ1-1,15,TRBV2,.,few,CASSYQQAANTEAFF,TGTGCCAGCAGTTATCAACAGGCGGCGAACACTGAAGCTTTCTTT
TRBJ1-1,12,TRBV10-3,.,.,CAISEGRAEAFF,TGTGCCATCAGTGAAGGACGGGCTGAAGCTTTCTTT
TRBJ1-1,16,TRBV6-1,.,.,CASSEALRVGNTEAFF,TGTGCCAGCAGTGAAGCGCTTCGGGTAGGGAACACTGAAGCTTTCTTT
TRBJ2-1,15,TRBV11-1,TRBD2,.,CASSLTSGSINEQFF,TGTGCCAGCAGCCTGACTAGCGGGAGTATCAATGAGCAGTTCTTC
TRBJ2-7,13,TRBV6-6,.,.,CASRYGGAYEQYF,TGTGCCAGCAGATATGGGGGTGCGTACGAGCAGTACTTC
TRBJ2-1,14,TRBV7-3,TRBD1,.,CASSVGQGTQEQFF,TGTGCCAGCAGCGTGGGACAGGGGACGCAGGAGCAGTTCTTC
TRBJ2-7,14,TRBV9,.,.,CASAARGRSYEQYF,TGTGCCAGCGCGGCCAGGGGAAGGTCCTACGAGCAGTACTTC
TRBJ1-5,15,TRBV28,.,few,CASNIHRGWNQPQHF,TGTGCCAGCAACATTCATCGGGGATGGAATCAGCCCCAGCATTTT
TRBJ2-7,15,TRBV11-2,.,.,CASSLVGGENYEQYF,TGTGCCAGCAGCTTAGTTGGGGGAGAAAACTACGAGCAGTACTTC
TRBJ1-2,15,TRBV6-5,.,.,CASSYLDGPNYGYTF,TGTGCCAGCAGTTACCTTGACGGCCCTAACTATGGCTACACCTTC
TRBJ1-1,15,TRBV28,.,.,CASSLGTAMNTEAFF,TGTGCCAGCAGTTTGGGGACTGCGATGAACACTGAAGCTTTCTTT
TRBJ1-5,15,TRBV15,.,few,CATSNSGANYQPQHF,TGTGCCACCAGTAATTCAGGGGCCAATTATCAGCCCCAGCATTTT
TRBJ2-1,13,TRBV7-3,TRBD1,.,CASSLNRGREQFF,TGTGCCAGCAGCCTGAACAGGGGTCGTGAGCAGTTCTTC
TRBJ1-5,18,TRBV27,.,.,CASSFKPTGFYSNQPQHF,TGTGCCAGCAGTTTCAAACCAACAGGGTTTTATAGCAATCAGCCCCAGCATTTT
TRBJ2-5,14,TRBV7-3,TRBD1,.,CASSLGQGVETQYF,TGTGCCAGCAGCTTGGGACAGGGGGTAGAGACCCAGTACTTC
TRBJ2-1,15,TRBV10-3,TRBD2,.,CAISEKTGGPNEQFF,TGTGCCATCAGTGAAAAAACGGGGGGGCCCAATGAGCAGTTCTTC
TRBJ1-5,15,TRBV7-8,.,.,CASSLAWYSNQPQHF,TGTGCCAGCAGCTTAGCCTGGTATAGCAATCAGCCCCAGCATTTT
TRBJ2-7,14,TRBV2,.,.,CASSSGRNSYEQYF,TGTGCCAGCAGTAGTGGCCGGAATTCCTACGAGCAGTACTTC
TRBJ1-2,13,TRBV29-1,.,.,CSVENRGNYGYTF,TGCAGCGTTGAAAACCGGGGGAACTATGGCTACACCTTC
TRBJ2-1,15,TRBV9,.,.,CASSATGDSYNEQFF,TGTGCCAGCAGCGCCACGGGAGACTCCTACAATGAGCAGTTCTTC
TRBJ1-2,14,TRBV28,.,.,CASSLSGANYGYTF,TGTGCCAGCAGTTTATCCGGGGCTAACTATGGCTACACCTTC
TRBJ1-2,11,TRBV6-5,.,.,CASRAGGGYTF,TGTGCCAGCAGGGCCGGCGGGGGCTACACCTTC
TRBJ1-1,16,TRBV13,TRBD1,.,CASSLGYRGRNTEAFF,TGTGCCAGCAGCTTAGGTTACAGGGGGCGTAACACTGAAGCTTTCTTT
TRBJ2-7,16,TRBV5-4,.,once,CASSLSKLDTTIKQYF,TGTGCCAGCAGCTTGTCCAAGTTGGACACCACTATCAAGCAGTACTTC
TRBJ2-7,14,TRBV15,.,.,CATSRELGQYEQYF,TGTGCCACCAGCAGAGAGTTGGGACAATACGAGCAGTACTTC
TRBJ1-5,15,TRBV5-1,.,.,CASSLGVGRSQPQHF,TGCGCCAGCAGCTTGGGTGTGGGGAGGAGTCAGCCCCAGCATTTT
TRBJ2-4,16,TRBV5-4,.,.,CASSSGVGLAKNIQYF,TGTGCCAGCAGCTCGGGGGTGGGCCTAGCCAAAAACATTCAGTACTTC
TRBJ1-3,20,TRBV5-1,TRBD1,.,CASSLAWDRYNRFSGNTIYF,TGCGCCAGCAGCTTGGCCTGGGACAGATATAACCGCTTCTCTGGAAACACCATATATTTT
TRBJ2-7,13,TRBV6-5,.,few,CASKEGTTYEQYF,TGTGCCAGCAAGGAGGGGACAACCTACGAGCAGTACTTC
TRBJ1-5,13,TRBV21-1,.,.,CASSPLGKQPQHF,TGTGCCAGCAGCCCCCTGGGGAAACAGCCCCAGCATTTT
TRBJ2-4,15,TRBV6-1,.,.,CASGGLRLAKNIQYF,TGTGCCAGCGGAGGGCTACGATTAGCCAAAAACATTCAGTACTTC
TRBJ2-5,12,TRBV2,TRBD2,once,CASRRETSANYF,TGTGCCAGCAGAAGGGAAACTAGCGCAAATTACTTC
TRBJ2-1,12,TRBV7-9,TRBD1,.,CASSETGTEQFF,TGTGCCAGCAGCGAGACAGGGACAGAGCAGTTCTTC
TRBJ2-1,13,TRBV30,TRBD1,.,CAWSTDRGNEQFF,TGTGCCTGGAGTACAGACAGGGGTAATGAGCAGTTCTTC